These T cell receptor beta chains were read from a single sample in a study of blood T cell repertoires in COVID-19. Measured with immunoSEQ multiplex PCR; TCRdb has only the in-frame clones, and not every one. The sample lists tens of thousands of clones, 76% seen once, with over 6% in the top ten. The sequenced sample consisted of peripheral blood. The receptors were sampled from a man between 65 and 85 years old with acute or convalescent COVID-19. CDR3s include the opening cysteine and the closing phenylalanine or tryptophan. A D gene is named only where the DNA matches it firmly. Not every row has a clone size; where given, it reads once, few, many or a size class.

clone_size: .; cdr3_length: 15; j_call: TRBJ2-2; d_call: .; v_call: TRBV25-1; cdr3_aa: CASSDDRKNTGELFF; cdr3_nt: TGTGCCAGCAGTGACGACAGAAAGAACACCGGGGAGCTGTTTTTT
clone_size: .; cdr3_length: 14; j_call: TRBJ2-1; d_call: TRBD1; v_call: TRBV11-2; cdr3_aa: CASSFRDRYNEQFF; cdr3_nt: TGTGCCAGCAGCTTCCGGGACAGATACAATGAGCAGTTCTTC
clone_size: .; cdr3_length: 19; j_call: TRBJ2-3; d_call: TRBD2; v_call: TRBV7-9; cdr3_aa: CASSLGASAGVVSTDTQYF; cdr3_nt: TGTGCCAGCAGCTTAGGAGCCTCAGCGGGAGTTGTGAGCACAGATACGCAGTATTTT
clone_size: .; cdr3_length: 15; j_call: TRBJ1-6; d_call: TRBD1; v_call: TRBV5-6; cdr3_aa: CASSPGTGEASPLHF; cdr3_nt: TGTGCCAGCAGCCCCGGGACAGGAGAGGCTTCACCCCTCCACTTT
clone_size: .; cdr3_length: 15; j_call: TRBJ2-7; d_call: TRBD1; v_call: TRBV13; cdr3_aa: CASSLRGQGSYEQYF; cdr3_nt: TGTGCCAGCAGCTTAAGGGGACAGGGATCCTACGAGCAGTACTTC
clone_size: .; cdr3_length: 14; j_call: TRBJ1-1; d_call: TRBD1; v_call: TRBV30; cdr3_aa: CAWNGQGENTEAFF; cdr3_nt: TGTGCCTGGAACGGACAGGGGGAAAACACTGAAGCTTTCTTT
clone_size: few; cdr3_length: 15; j_call: TRBJ2-2; d_call: .; v_call: TRBV18; cdr3_aa: CASSPSQVNTGELFF; cdr3_nt: TGTGCCAGCTCACCCTCTCAGGTGAACACCGGGGAGCTGTTTTTT
clone_size: .; cdr3_length: 16; j_call: TRBJ1-4; d_call: .; v_call: TRBV5-1; cdr3_aa: CASSSGGLATNEKLFF; cdr3_nt: TGCGCCAGCAGCTCCGGCGGGCTAGCAACTAATGAAAAACTGTTTTTT
clone_size: .; cdr3_length: 17; j_call: TRBJ2-3; d_call: TRBD1; v_call: TRBV18; cdr3_aa: CASSPPIEDRRSDTQYF; cdr3_nt: TGTGCCAGCTCACCACCGATCGAGGACAGGAGGTCGGATACGCAGTATTTT
clone_size: .; cdr3_length: 13; j_call: TRBJ1-1; d_call: .; v_call: TRBV7-3; cdr3_aa: CASSPGLNTEAFF; cdr3_nt: TGTGCCAGCAGCCCGGGATTGAACACTGAAGCTTTCTTT
clone_size: .; cdr3_length: 14; j_call: TRBJ2-1; d_call: .; v_call: TRBV18; cdr3_aa: CASSSWSSYNEQFF; cdr3_nt: TGTGCCAGCTCCTCCTGGAGCTCCTACAATGAGCAGTTCTTC
clone_size: .; cdr3_length: 14; j_call: TRBJ2-2; d_call: .; v_call: TRBV24-1; cdr3_aa: CATSDRGYTGELFF; cdr3_nt: TGTGCCACCAGTGATCGGGGGTACACCGGGGAGCTGTTTTTT
clone_size: .; cdr3_length: 17; j_call: TRBJ2-6; d_call: .; v_call: TRBV7-8; cdr3_aa: CASSLEVSGLKANVLTF; cdr3_nt: TGTGCCAGCAGCTTGGAAGTATCGGGACTGAAAGCCAACGTCCTGACTTTC
clone_size: .; cdr3_length: 16; j_call: TRBJ1-1; d_call: .; v_call: TRBV6-1; cdr3_aa: CASSVGSLTHYAEAFF; cdr3_nt: TGTGCCAGCAGTGTGGGGAGCCTTACACACTACGCTGAAGCTTTCTTT
clone_size: .; cdr3_length: 13; j_call: TRBJ1-5; d_call: .; v_call: TRBV5-1; cdr3_aa: CASSPGGNQPQHF; cdr3_nt: TGCGCCAGCAGCCCGGGAGGTAATCAGCCCCAGCATTTT
clone_size: .; cdr3_length: 12; j_call: TRBJ1-1; d_call: .; v_call: TRBV7-9; cdr3_aa: CASSLAGVEAFF; cdr3_nt: TGTGCCAGCAGCTTAGCAGGGGTTGAAGCTTTCTTT
clone_size: few; cdr3_length: 14; j_call: TRBJ2-7; d_call: TRBD1; v_call: TRBV11-2; cdr3_aa: CASLGEDRGDEQYF; cdr3_nt: TGTGCCAGCCTAGGAGAGGACAGGGGAGACGAGCAGTACTTC
clone_size: .; cdr3_length: 16; j_call: TRBJ2-1; d_call: .; v_call: TRBV11-1; cdr3_aa: CASSLDRGALYNEQFF; cdr3_nt: TGTGCCAGCAGCTTAGATCGGGGGGCGCTTTACAATGAGCAGTTCTTC
clone_size: few; cdr3_length: 16; j_call: TRBJ1-1; d_call: .; v_call: TRBV18; cdr3_aa: CASSPGTATGGFGAFF; cdr3_nt: TGTGCCAGCTCACCAGGAACGGCGACCGGAGGGTTTGGGGCTTTCTTT
clone_size: few; cdr3_length: 14; j_call: TRBJ2-2; d_call: .; v_call: TRBV19; cdr3_aa: CASSPRRDTGELFF; cdr3_nt: TGTGCCAGTAGCCCGCGGAGGGACACCGGGGAGCTGTTTTTT
clone_size: .; cdr3_length: 15; j_call: TRBJ2-2; d_call: .; v_call: TRBV7-3; cdr3_aa: CASSFPQGGTGELFF; cdr3_nt: TGTGCCAGCAGCTTCCCCCAGGGGGGCACCGGGGAGCTGTTTTTT
clone_size: few; cdr3_length: 15; j_call: TRBJ2-3; d_call: .; v_call: TRBV14; cdr3_aa: CASSQARTSTDTQYF; cdr3_nt: TGTGCCAGCAGCCAAGCCCGGACTAGCACAGATACGCAGTATTTT
clone_size: .; cdr3_length: 15; j_call: TRBJ1-2; d_call: .; v_call: TRBV10-3; cdr3_aa: CAISEGSGGTYGYTF; cdr3_nt: TGTGCCATCAGTGAGGGATCGGGGGGGACCTATGGCTACACCTTC
clone_size: .; cdr3_length: 18; j_call: TRBJ2-1; d_call: TRBD2; v_call: TRBV7-3; cdr3_aa: CASSLGTSGRRVGNEQFF; cdr3_nt: TGTGCCAGCAGCTTAGGGACTAGCGGGAGGAGGGTAGGGAATGAGCAGTTCTTC
clone_size: .; cdr3_length: 12; j_call: TRBJ2-3; d_call: .; v_call: TRBV6-1; cdr3_aa: CASSFAGDTQYF; cdr3_nt: TGTGCCAGCAGTTTCGCCGGGGATACGCAGTATTTT
clone_size: .; cdr3_length: 14; j_call: TRBJ1-6; d_call: .; v_call: TRBV19; cdr3_aa: CASSIRDSGTPLHF; cdr3_nt: TGTGCCAGTAGTATTCGAGACAGCGGGACACCCCTCCACTTT
clone_size: few; cdr3_length: 13; j_call: TRBJ2-1; d_call: TRBD2; v_call: TRBV6-5; cdr3_aa: CASSYRGGRDQFF; cdr3_nt: TGTGCCAGCAGTTACCGGGGCGGGAGGGACCAGTTCTTC
clone_size: .; cdr3_length: 11; j_call: TRBJ2-3; d_call: .; v_call: TRBV2; cdr3_aa: CARSVTDTQYF; cdr3_nt: TGTGCCAGGTCCGTTACAGATACGCAGTATTTT
clone_size: .; cdr3_length: 15; j_call: TRBJ1-6; d_call: TRBD1; v_call: TRBV7-2; cdr3_aa: CASSLFETGSSPLHF; cdr3_nt: TGTGCCAGCAGCTTATTTGAGACAGGGAGTTCACCCCTCCACTTT
clone_size: few; cdr3_length: 17; j_call: TRBJ1-3; d_call: .; v_call: TRBV7-2; cdr3_aa: CASSRPPGGTSGNTIYF; cdr3_nt: TGTGCCAGCAGCCGCCCCCCCGGGGGGACCTCTGGAAACACCATATATTTT
clone_size: .; cdr3_length: 15; j_call: TRBJ2-1; d_call: .; v_call: TRBV5-1; cdr3_aa: CASSMGTSSYNEQFF; cdr3_nt: TGCGCCAGCAGTATGGGCACCTCCTCCTACAATGAGCAGTTCTTC
clone_size: .; cdr3_length: 14; j_call: TRBJ1-1; d_call: TRBD1; v_call: TRBV14; cdr3_aa: CASSRRDRGTEAFF; cdr3_nt: TGTGCCAGCAGCCGAAGGGACAGGGGCACTGAAGCTTTCTTT
clone_size: few; cdr3_length: 12; j_call: TRBJ2-7; d_call: .; v_call: TRBV6-5; cdr3_aa: CASLGPVGEQYF; cdr3_nt: TGTGCCAGTCTGGGGCCGGTGGGGGAGCAGTACTTC
clone_size: .; cdr3_length: 16; j_call: TRBJ1-5; d_call: .; v_call: TRBV6-1; cdr3_aa: CASSEMQGLINQPQHF; cdr3_nt: TGTGCCAGCAGTGAAATGCAGGGATTAATCAATCAGCCCCAGCATTTT
clone_size: .; cdr3_length: 12; j_call: TRBJ1-2; d_call: .; v_call: TRBV30; cdr3_aa: CAWSPRGYGYTF; cdr3_nt: TGTGCCTGGAGTCCCCGCGGGTATGGCTACACCTTC
clone_size: once; cdr3_length: 16; j_call: TRBJ1-4; d_call: .; v_call: TRBV7-8; cdr3_aa: CASSRAQGGTNEKLFF; cdr3_nt: TGTGCCAGCAGCCGAGCGCAAGGGGGAACTAATGAAAAACTGTTTTTT
clone_size: .; cdr3_length: 11; j_call: TRBJ2-7; d_call: .; v_call: TRBV28; cdr3_aa: CASTSGYEQYF; cdr3_nt: TGTGCCAGCACATCCGGCTACGAGCAGTACTTC
clone_size: .; cdr3_length: 13; j_call: TRBJ1-1; d_call: TRBD1; v_call: TRBV19; cdr3_aa: CASSRQGPFEAFF; cdr3_nt: TGTGCCAGTAGTCGACAGGGGCCCTTTGAAGCTTTCTTT
clone_size: .; cdr3_length: 15; j_call: TRBJ2-5; d_call: .; v_call: TRBV18; cdr3_aa: CASSPGGLAQETQYF; cdr3_nt: TGTGCCAGCTCACCCGGAGGACTGGCCCAAGAGACCCAGTACTTC
clone_size: .; cdr3_length: 15; j_call: TRBJ2-1; d_call: TRBD2; v_call: TRBV7-3; cdr3_aa: CASSRAGGGYNEQFF; cdr3_nt: TGTGCCAGCAGCCGTGCGGGGGGCGGATACAATGAGCAGTTCTTC
clone_size: .; cdr3_length: 14; j_call: TRBJ2-2; d_call: TRBD1; v_call: TRBV6-4; cdr3_aa: CASSPGQGTGELFF; cdr3_nt: TGTGCCAGCAGTCCGGGACAGGGAACCGGGGAGCTGTTTTTT
clone_size: .; cdr3_length: 15; j_call: TRBJ2-2; d_call: .; v_call: TRBV5-4; cdr3_aa: CASSEGRTNTGELFF; cdr3_nt: TGTGCCAGCAGCGAAGGACGGACAAACACCGGGGAGCTGTTTTTT
clone_size: .; cdr3_length: 15; j_call: TRBJ1-1; d_call: TRBD1; v_call: TRBV6-1; cdr3_aa: CASRAPGQGSTEAFF; cdr3_nt: TGTGCCAGCAGGGCCCCGGGACAGGGATCCACTGAAGCTTTCTTT
clone_size: .; cdr3_length: 14; j_call: TRBJ2-7; d_call: TRBD1; v_call: TRBV3-1/TRBV3-2; cdr3_aa: CASSQARTGKEQYF; cdr3_nt: TGTGCCAGCAGCCAAGCCCGGACAGGGAAGGAGCAGTACTTC
clone_size: .; cdr3_length: 14; j_call: TRBJ2-3; d_call: TRBD1; v_call: TRBV19; cdr3_aa: CASSIRGRTDTQYF; cdr3_nt: TGTGCCAGTAGTATAAGGGGGCGGACAGATACGCAGTATTTT
clone_size: .; cdr3_length: 18; j_call: TRBJ2-1; d_call: TRBD1; v_call: TRBV14; cdr3_aa: CASSRGQGTFSSYNEQFF; cdr3_nt: TGTGCCAGCAGCCGGGGACAGGGAACCTTTAGCTCCTACAATGAGCAGTTCTTC
clone_size: .; cdr3_length: 18; j_call: TRBJ1-4; d_call: .; v_call: TRBV21-1; cdr3_aa: CASSTPWDRVSGNEKLFF; cdr3_nt: TGTGCCAGCAGCACCCCATGGGACAGAGTTAGCGGTAATGAAAAACTGTTTTTT
clone_size: .; cdr3_length: 17; j_call: TRBJ2-3; d_call: .; v_call: TRBV5-1; cdr3_aa: CASSWGDVPGSTDTQYF; cdr3_nt: TGCGCCAGCAGCTGGGGGGACGTTCCGGGGTCCACAGATACGCAGTATTTT
clone_size: few; cdr3_length: 15; j_call: TRBJ2-1; d_call: .; v_call: TRBV5-1; cdr3_aa: CASSLLSPMYNEQFF; cdr3_nt: TGCGCCAGCAGCTTGTTGAGCCCCATGTACAATGAGCAGTTCTTC
clone_size: .; cdr3_length: 15; j_call: TRBJ1-2; d_call: TRBD1; v_call: TRBV6-5; cdr3_aa: CASSAQGARVGGYTF; cdr3_nt: TGTGCCAGCAGCGCACAGGGGGCGCGGGTGGGGGGCTACACCTTC
clone_size: .; cdr3_length: 14; j_call: TRBJ2-1; d_call: TRBD1; v_call: TRBV19; cdr3_aa: CASSITGETNEQFF; cdr3_nt: TGTGCCAGTAGTATAACAGGGGAGACTAATGAGCAGTTCTTC
clone_size: .; cdr3_length: 15; j_call: TRBJ1-4; d_call: .; v_call: TRBV18; cdr3_aa: CASSPLGASREKLFF; cdr3_nt: TGTGCCAGCTCACCTCTCGGTGCTAGTCGGGAAAAACTGTTTTTT
clone_size: .; cdr3_length: 15; j_call: TRBJ2-5; d_call: .; v_call: TRBV30; cdr3_aa: CAWRARSGTQETQYF; cdr3_nt: TGTGCCTGGAGAGCGCGTAGCGGTACCCAAGAGACCCAGTACTTC
clone_size: few; cdr3_length: 15; j_call: TRBJ1-3; d_call: TRBD1; v_call: TRBV18; cdr3_aa: CASSPDRASGNTIYF; cdr3_nt: TGTGCCAGCTCACCAGACAGGGCCTCTGGAAACACCATATATTTT
clone_size: .; cdr3_length: 15; j_call: TRBJ2-5; d_call: TRBD2; v_call: TRBV9; cdr3_aa: CASSPRGGGGETQYF; cdr3_nt: TGTGCCAGCAGCCCCCGAGGCGGCGGGGGGGAGACCCAGTACTTC
clone_size: once; cdr3_length: 15; j_call: TRBJ2-2; d_call: .; v_call: TRBV9; cdr3_aa: CASSVRGSNTGELFF; cdr3_nt: TGTGCCAGCAGCGTCCGAGGGTCGAACACCGGGGAGCTGTTTTTT
clone_size: few; cdr3_length: 14; j_call: TRBJ1-4; d_call: TRBD1; v_call: TRBV5-1; cdr3_aa: CASSLEKGGEKLFF; cdr3_nt: TGCGCCAGCAGCTTGGAAAAAGGGGGCGAAAAACTGTTTTTT
clone_size: .; cdr3_length: 13; j_call: TRBJ1-2; d_call: TRBD1; v_call: TRBV27; cdr3_aa: CASSFTGVDGYTF; cdr3_nt: TGTGCCAGCAGTTTTACAGGGGTTGATGGCTACACCTTC
clone_size: .; cdr3_length: 15; j_call: TRBJ2-7; d_call: TRBD2; v_call: TRBV28; cdr3_aa: CASSLSETSGNSRYF; cdr3_nt: TGTGCCAGCAGTTTATCGGAGACTAGCGGGAATTCAAGGTACTTC